The present T cell receptor (beta chain) was sequenced within a study of tumor and adjacent non-tumor tissue in lung cancer. Study as a whole: The cohort had under 15 adenocarcinoma, 2 squamous cell and 1 small cell patients. Samples averaged roughly 4.4 million productive TCRbeta reads each.

Findings and limits, study-wide: TCR diversity was significantly greater in tumor than normal lung tissue. Patients with more diverse tumor TCRs had worse survival.

Of note for this clonotype: What it recognizes is unknown. A read error may be the cause here, since a much bigger clone is one base away.

J gave up 10 bases and V 2 bases, and 9 bases lay outside the gene matches. The length of the CDR3 is 14 residues. Per germline, CDR1 GTSNPN and CDR2 SVGIG (reference sequence). The template was RNA from unsorted bulk tissue. The normal lung tissue was taken more than 3 cm from the tumor edge. The library came from three nested PCR rounds adapted from ARM-PCR protocols. TCRdb used MiXCR to reprocess the multiplex PCR reads, holding one entry per CDR3 protein. The sample comprises about 98,000 distinct CDR3 sequences, around three quarters of which are singletons, and 30% rests with the top ten. Sequencing was done on a sample of distant non-tumor lung tissue. J is TRBJ2-2 and V is TRBV30; 8 nucleotides agree with TRBD2. This clonotype originated in a man in his 60s with small cell lung cancer. The DNA of the CDR3 is TGTGCCTGGAGTACCGGGAGGGCCCTCGAGGAGCTGTTTTTT. Its protein is CAWSTGRALEELFF.